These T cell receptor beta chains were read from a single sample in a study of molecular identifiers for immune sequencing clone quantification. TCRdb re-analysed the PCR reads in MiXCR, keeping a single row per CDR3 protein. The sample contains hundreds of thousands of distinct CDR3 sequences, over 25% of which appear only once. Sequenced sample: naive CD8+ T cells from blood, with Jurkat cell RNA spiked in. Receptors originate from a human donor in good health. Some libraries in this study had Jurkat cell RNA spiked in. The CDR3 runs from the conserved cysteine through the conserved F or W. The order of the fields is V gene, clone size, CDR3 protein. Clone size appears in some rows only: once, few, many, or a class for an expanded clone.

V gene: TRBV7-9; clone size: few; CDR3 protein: CASSPPGANSYNEQFF
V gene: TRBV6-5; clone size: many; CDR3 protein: CASSPRAPGPQHF
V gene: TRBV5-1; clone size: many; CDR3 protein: CASSLRRGATEAFF
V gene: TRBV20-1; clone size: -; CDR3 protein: CSARGYREGYEQYF
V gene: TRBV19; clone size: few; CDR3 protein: CASSIRPGVGIAFF
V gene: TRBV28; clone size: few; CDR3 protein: CASSLGHAYSNQPQHF
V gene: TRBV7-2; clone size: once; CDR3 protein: CASSLAFGQGTYEQYF
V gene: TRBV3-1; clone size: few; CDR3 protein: CASSQDRVQPNYGYTF
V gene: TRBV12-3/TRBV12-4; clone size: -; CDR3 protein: CASSKQGHTEAFF
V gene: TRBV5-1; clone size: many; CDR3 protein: CASSSESGTGGSEQYF
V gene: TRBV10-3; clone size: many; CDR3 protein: CAISESRGETQYF
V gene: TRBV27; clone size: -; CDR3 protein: CASGFLETQYF
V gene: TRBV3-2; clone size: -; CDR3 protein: CASSQEAAGSNQPQHF
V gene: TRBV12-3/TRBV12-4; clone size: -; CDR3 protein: CASSFSPVKMGQTGGADTQYF
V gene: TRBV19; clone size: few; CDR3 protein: CASSMPLPSGRSTDTQYF
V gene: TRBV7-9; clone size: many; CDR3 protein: CASSRQGAKTDTQYF
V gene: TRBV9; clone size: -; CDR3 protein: CASSVAQNTEALF
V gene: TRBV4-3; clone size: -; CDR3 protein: CASSQPVGTEAFF
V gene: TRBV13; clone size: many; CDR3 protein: CASSPWTGSIEAFF
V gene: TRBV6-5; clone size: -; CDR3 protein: CASSYGGGGEQSF
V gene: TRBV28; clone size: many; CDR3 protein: CASSPITPVGRRSDTQYF
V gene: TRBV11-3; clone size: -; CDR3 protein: CASSLAPGQKETQYF
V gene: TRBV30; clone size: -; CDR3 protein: CAWEGQPTYEQYF
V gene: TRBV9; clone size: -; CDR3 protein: CASSVGSYQETQYF